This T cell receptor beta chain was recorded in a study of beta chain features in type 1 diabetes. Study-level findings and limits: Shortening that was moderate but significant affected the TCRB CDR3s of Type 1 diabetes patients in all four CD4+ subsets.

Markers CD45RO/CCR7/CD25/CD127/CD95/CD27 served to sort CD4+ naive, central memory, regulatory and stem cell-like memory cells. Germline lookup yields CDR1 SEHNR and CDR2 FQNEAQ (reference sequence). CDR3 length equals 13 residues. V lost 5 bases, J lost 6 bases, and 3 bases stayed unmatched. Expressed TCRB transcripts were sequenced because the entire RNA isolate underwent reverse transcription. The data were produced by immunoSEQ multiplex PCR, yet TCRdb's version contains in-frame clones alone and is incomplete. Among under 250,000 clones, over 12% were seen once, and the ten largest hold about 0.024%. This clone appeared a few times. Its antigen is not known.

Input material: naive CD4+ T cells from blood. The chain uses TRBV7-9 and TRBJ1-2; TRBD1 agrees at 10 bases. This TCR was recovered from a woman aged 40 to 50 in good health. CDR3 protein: CASSLGTGDGYTF. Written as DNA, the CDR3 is TGTGCCAGCAGCCTCGGGACAGGGGATGGCTACACCTTC. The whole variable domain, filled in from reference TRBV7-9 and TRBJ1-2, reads DTGVSQNPRHKITKRGQNVTFRCDPISEHNRLYWYRQTLGQGPEFLTYFQNEAQLEKSRLLSDRFSAERPKGSFSTLEIQRTEQGDSAMYLCASSLGTGDGYTFGSGTRLTVV.